The 23 T cell receptor beta chains listed next were all sequenced from one sample in a study of cytomegalovirus exposure and HLA in healthy donors. The PCR had 60 Vbeta and 13 Jbeta primers. Sequencing was performed with immunoSEQ multiplex PCR; in TCRdb, only in-frame clones are kept and a portion is missing. The table shows roughly 180,000 clones, with 80% occurring only once. Sequenced: PBMCs. These receptors originate from a man aged 30 to 39 in good health and CMV-seronegative.

V gene TRBV5-1 combines with J gene TRBJ2-7, with D perhaps TRBD2 (6 bases). CDR1 is SGHRS and CDR2 is YFSETQ in the germline V gene. V lost 4 bases and J lost 1, with 9 bases in between. This CDR3 has 13 amino acids. In DNA, the CDR3 is TGCGCCAGCAGCCCGGGAGTATCCTACGAGCAGTACTTC. The encoded protein is CASSPGVSYEQYF. Together with reference TRBV5-1 and TRBJ2-7, the CDR3 gives the full variable domain: KAGVTQTPRYLIKTRGQQVTLSCSPISGHRSVSWYQQTPGQGLQFLFEYFSETQRNKGNFPGRFSGRQFSNSRSEMNVSTLELGDSALYLCASSPGVSYEQYFGPGTRLTVT.

V is TRBV6-1 and J is TRBJ2-6; D remains ambiguous. This CDR3 contains 12 residues. V was shortened by 7 bases and J by 4 bases, with 5 bases between the two germline ends. CDR1 is MNHNS, CDR2 SASEGT, per germline. The CDR3 coding sequence is TGTGCCAGCACGTCCGGGGCCAACGTCCTGACTTTC. Encoded protein: CASTSGANVLTF.

The V gene is TRBV15, the J gene TRBJ2-7; D not certain. The CDR3 totals 13 residues. V lost 5 bases and J lost 0, with 8 bases in between. Germline CDR1 is LNHNV and CDR2 is YYDKDF (reference sequence). The CDR3 sequence: CATSPTDSYEQYF. The CDR3 DNA is TGTGCCACCAGCCCCACAGACTCCTACGAGCAGTACTTC.

The J gene is TRBJ2-5, the V gene TRBV27, with 8 bases identical to TRBD1. The DNA end lines up better with TRBJ2-7; the J call may be wrong. Germline V CDR1 and CDR2: MNHEY, SMNVEV (reference sequence). The CDR3 is 14 amino acids. DNA of the CDR3: TGTGCCAGCACGAACGGACAGGGATCCTACGAGCAGTACTTC. It encodes CASTNGQGSYEQYF.

V gene TRBV7-6 combines with J gene TRBJ1-1; maybe TRBD1 (5 bases). Germline V gene data show CDR1 as SGHVS and CDR2 as FNYEAQ. The V end lost 7 bases, the J end lost 0 bases, and 12 bases lay between the germline ends. The CDR3 runs to 14 residues. The CDR3 region is CASTIGGVNTEAFF. DNA of the CDR3: TGTGCCAGCACCATAGGAGGGGTGAACACTGAAGCTTTCTTT.

This sequence joins TRBV27 and TRBJ1-5; 10 nucleotides agree with TRBD1. V gave up 2 bases and J gave up 3 bases; unmatched junction bases: 1. CDR1 and CDR2 from the germline V gene are MNHEY and SMNVEV (reference sequence). The CDR3 has 15 residues. The chain's CDR3 is CASSLGQGVNQPQHF. Written as DNA, the CDR3 is TGTGCCAGCAGTTTAGGACAGGGGGTCAATCAGCCCCAGCATTTT.

The V gene is TRBV19, the J gene TRBJ2-2, with TRBD1 identical over 8 bases. Per germline, CDR1 LNHDA and CDR2 SQIVND (reference sequence). The CDR3 has 16 residues. The V segment lost 7 bases and the J segment 1 base; nucleotides outside the gene matches: 8. CDR3 nucleotide sequence: TGTGCCAGTACTCCTTGGGGACAGGTGAACACCGGGGAGCTGTTTTTT. As protein: CASTPWGQVNTGELFF.

V is TRBV2 and J is TRBJ2-7; D not certain. Looked up from germline, CDR1 is SNHLY and CDR2 is FYNNEI. The V end was cut by 6 bases, the J end by 2 bases, with 8 bases between. CDR3 length: 12 amino acids. The CDR3 coding sequence is TGTGCCAGCAGACAGACCGCCTACGAGCAGTACTTC. Residues: CASRQTAYEQYF.

This clone was picked up one time. J is TRBJ2-3 and V is TRBV27, with TRBD2 matching 7 bases. The CDR3 covers 15 residues. Germline V gives CDR1 MNHEY, CDR2 SMNVEV (reference sequence). Losses at the gene ends were 6 bases for V and 5 bases for J; bases not matched to a gene: 11. The CDR3 nucleotides read TGTGCCAGCAGGACTCTAAAACTAGCGCAAGATACGCAGTATTTT. This translates into CASRTLKLAQDTQYF.

The chain combines TRBV28 with TRBJ1-1, with 11 bases lining up with TRBD1. Per the germline V gene, CDR1 is MDHEN and CDR2 is SYDVKM. This CDR3 contains 15 residues. Germline trimming cut 11 bases from V and 0 bases from J; bases unmatched to any gene: 8. CDR3 amino acids: CAGRTGGAMNTEAFF. CDR3 DNA sequence: TGTGCCGGAAGGACAGGGGGCGCGATGAACACTGAAGCTTTCTTT.

This chain connects TRBV7-2 to TRBJ2-7; D is possibly TRBD1 (6 bases). Germline V CDR1 and CDR2: SGHTA, FQGNSA. V shed 0 bases and J shed 7 bases, with 16 bases lying between them. The CDR3 is 15 residues long. The CDR3 here is CASSLANQGTGEQYF. DNA for the CDR3: TGTGCCAGCAGCTTAGCTAATCAGGGGACGGGGGAGCAGTACTTC.

The chain has TRBV9 and TRBJ2-4; D is possibly TRBD2 (6 bases). CDR1 is SGDLS, CDR2 YYNGEE, per germline. Trimming left V 5 bases short and J 9 bases short, with 12 bases between. This CDR3 spans 12 amino acids. CDR3 bases: TGTGCCAGCAGGGGGGACGGGGGCATTCAGTACTTC. Its translation: CASRGDGGIQYF.

V gene TRBV18 combines with J gene TRBJ2-5; D remains ambiguous. The germline V and J ends were trimmed by 3 bases and 1 base, with 6 bases remaining between them. This CDR3 spans 13 amino acids. The germline V gene encodes CDR1 KGHSH and CDR2 LQKENI. The CDR3 DNA is TGTGCCAGCTCACCGTCTTTCCAAGAGACCCAGTACTTC. Translation: CASSPSFQETQYF.

This clone appeared a few times. The chain joins TRBV14 to TRBJ2-1; TRBD2 aligns across 8 bases. The trim removed 7 bases at V and 8 bases at J, leaving 13 bases unmatched. Germline loops: CDR1 SGHDN, CDR2 FVKESK. CDR3 length: 15 amino acids. The CDR3 here is CASTPTERGWHEQFF. As DNA, the CDR3 is TGTGCCAGCACCCCAACGGAGCGGGGGTGGCATGAGCAGTTCTTC.

V gene TRBV5-1 combines with J gene TRBJ1-2; D remains unclear. CDR1 is SGHRS and CDR2 is YFSETQ in the germline V gene. CDR3 length: 13 residues. Trimming removed 2 bases from V and 0 bases from J, with 5 bases in between. In nucleotides, the CDR3 is TGCGCCAGCAGCTTCACAGCTAACTATGGCTACACCTTC. Encoded protein: CASSFTANYGYTF.

V and J are TRBV4-1 and TRBJ2-7; TRBD1 matches at 8 bases. This CDR3 comprises 12 residues. After removal of 3 bases from V and 6 bases from J, the junction contained 1 base not matched to a gene. Per the germline V gene, CDR1 is MGHRA and CDR2 is YSYEKL. The chain's CDR3 is CASSQDRVEQYF. As DNA, the CDR3 is TGCGCCAGCAGCCAGGACAGGGTCGAGCAGTACTTC.

V gene TRBV4-1 combines with J gene TRBJ2-2; D perhaps matches TRBD2 (5 bases). Trimming cost V 3 bases and J 5 bases, with 10 bases left between them. CDR3 size: 14 residues. CDR1 is MGHRA and CDR2 is YSYEKL in the germline V gene. The DNA for the CDR3 is TGCGCCAGCAGCCAGGACCGCGGGACCGGGGAGCTGTTTTTT. This sequence encodes CASSQDRGTGELFF.

The chain combines TRBV2 with TRBJ2-2; possibly TRBD1 for D (6 bases). V lost 8 bases and J 0 bases, leaving 13 bases between the germline ends. Germline V gene lookup returns CDR1 SNHLY and CDR2 FYNNEI. The CDR3 extends over 15 amino acids. DNA for the CDR3: TGTGCCAGCCAGGTTAGGACAGCGAACACCGGGGAGCTGTTTTTT. It is translated as CASQVRTANTGELFF.

The chain combines TRBV7-9 with TRBJ2-7; possibly TRBD1 for D (5 bases). The germline V and J ends were trimmed by 0 bases and 0 bases, with 6 bases remaining between them. Germline V gene lookup returns CDR1 SEHNR and CDR2 FQNEAQ (reference sequence). This CDR3 region has 14 residues. The CDR3 bases are TGTGCCAGCAGCTTAGCCAGGGCCTCCTACGAGCAGTACTTC. It specifies CASSLARASYEQYF.

The chain has TRBV19 and TRBJ1-2; 9 bases agree with TRBD1. From germline, CDR1 is LNHDA and CDR2 SQIVND (reference sequence). The V gene end was trimmed by 4 bases and the J gene end by 8 bases; junction bases not matched to a gene: 11. The CDR3 is 15 amino acids. CDR3 DNA sequence: TGTGCCAGTAGTAGCCCGCCGGGACAGGGTGGCGGCTACACCTTC. This encodes CASSSPPGQGGGYTF.

The V gene is TRBV19, the J gene TRBJ2-3, with D unclear. CDR3 length equals 12 residues. Per germline, CDR1 LNHDA and CDR2 SQIVND (reference sequence). V lost 3 bases, J lost 10 bases, and 11 bases lay in between. The CDR3 loop is CASSMLSSAQYF. Here the CDR3 DNA reads TGTGCCAGTAGTATGTTATCATCAGCGCAGTATTTT. The variable domain in full, with the rest retrieved from reference TRBV19 and TRBJ2-3, is DGGITQSPKYLFRKEGQNVTLSCEQNLNHDAMYWYRQDPGQGLRLIYYSQIVNDFQKGDIAEGYSVSREKKESFPLTVTSAQKNPTAFYLCASSMLSSAQYFGPGTRLTVL.

Regarding this clone: An end of the junction does not agree with germline; a read error may underlie this. The V gene is TRBV7-7, the J gene TRBJ1-1; D not certain. CDR3 length: 13 residues. Germline CDR1 SSHAT, CDR2 FNYEAQ (reference sequence). DNA of the CDR3: TGTGCTAGCAGCTTGGCGGGGAACACTGAAGCTTTCTTT. It translates to CASSLAGNTEAFF.

This clone has a handful of counts. V usage is TRBV11-3 and J usage is TRBJ2-1; D gene uncertain. Germline V gene lookup returns CDR1 SGHNT and CDR2 YENEEA. Trimming cost V 1 base and J 6 bases, with 10 bases left between them. CDR3 length: 14 residues. The CDR3 DNA reads as TGTGCCAGCAGCTTAGGTGCGAGGTCCAATGAGCAGTTCTTC. It codes for CASSLGARSNEQFF.